These 12 T cell receptor beta chains share one sample of origin, sequenced in a study of blood T cell repertoires in COVID-19 (dated by TCRdb to the early 2020s). The protocol used for the library was the immunoSEQ multiplex PCR assay. Held by TCRdb, this immuneACCESS table contains in-frame sequences only and omits some clones. Under half of the omission traces to an unresolved V gene where checked; the cause of the rest is unknown. The sample contains 150,000 to 200,000 clones, around 87% of them found a single time. Of the sample, about 2.6% falls within the top ten clones. Source material: peripheral blood. The receptors derive from a middle-aged man with active or convalescent COVID-19.

CDR3 protein: CASSNGLAGGNEQFF. CDR3 nucleotide sequence: TGCGCCAGCAGCAACGGACTAGCGGGGGGAAATGAGCAGTTCTTC. The chain has TRBV5-1 and TRBJ2-1; 14 nucleotides align to TRBD2. With 4 bases clipped from V and 7 bases from J, the junction kept 4 bases outside the gene matches. CDR3 size: 15 residues. Germline V gene sequence: CDR1 SGHRS, CDR2 YFSETQ.

V usage is TRBV28 and J usage is TRBJ1-1; 7 nucleotides line up with TRBD1. The V segment lost 7 bases and the J segment 3 bases; nucleotides outside the gene matches: 11. In germline, CDR1 is MDHEN, CDR2 SYDVKM. The CDR3 runs to 15 residues. This CDR3 is CASTQGGVSYTEAFF. The CDR3 coding sequence is TGTGCCAGCACCCAAGGGGGCGTTAGCTACACTGAAGCTTTCTTT.

Only one count was recorded for this clone. The chain joins TRBV3-1 (or the pseudogene TRBV3-2) to TRBJ2-2, with TRBD2 matching over 9 bases. Losses at the gene ends were 4 bases for V and 6 bases for J; bases not matched to a gene: 9. CDR3 length: 16 residues. Looked up from germline, CDR1 is LGHDT and CDR2 is YNNKEL (reference sequence). The CDR3 region has the DNA TGTGCCAGCAGCCCCGACTTTAGCGGGGGCGCCGGGGAGCTGTTTTTT. Its protein is CASSPDFSGGAGELFF.

This clone was seen once. The chain joins TRBV19 to TRBJ1-1; D possibly corresponds to TRBD1 (5 bases). Germline values: CDR1 LNHDA, CDR2 SQIVND (reference sequence). V shed 0 bases and J shed 4 bases, with 9 bases lying between them. The CDR3 loop spans 14 amino acids. The CDR3 is CASSIDAGVTEAFF. The CDR3 DNA follows: TGTGCCAGTAGTATAGATGCGGGGGTCACTGAAGCTTTCTTT.

The chain combines TRBV4-1 with TRBJ1-6, with a tentative D call TRBD1 (6 bases). Trimming left V 7 bases short and J 0 bases short, with 7 bases between. Germline values: CDR1 MGHRA, CDR2 YSYEKL. CDR3 length: 14 amino acids. The DNA of the CDR3 is TGCGCCAGCAACAGGGACTCCTATAATTCACCCCTCCACTTT. Translation gives CASNRDSYNSPLHF.

V usage is TRBV28 and J usage is TRBJ1-2; D remains unclear. The germline V gene encodes CDR1 MDHEN and CDR2 SYDVKM. The V gene lost 1 base and the J gene lost 5 bases, with 5 bases spanning the gap. The CDR3 runs to 12 residues. Written as DNA, the CDR3 is TGTGCCAGCAGTTTATTGGCTTATGGCTACACCTTC. Translating gives CASSLLAYGYTF.

V is TRBV6-5 and J is TRBJ1-5; unclear D gene. Trimming removed 4 bases from V and 4 bases from J, with 8 bases in between. The germline gives CDR1 MNHEY, CDR2 SVGAGI. This CDR3 region has 13 residues. The CDR3 region is CASSFPGNQPQHF. The CDR3 DNA follows: TGTGCCAGCAGTTTCCCGGGGAATCAGCCCCAGCATTTT.

This sequence joins TRBV15 and TRBJ1-2; D uncertain. CDR3 length equals 15 residues. Trimming pared 0 bases from V and 4 bases from J, leaving 12 bases between. Germline-derived CDR1 and CDR2 are LNHNV and YYDKDF (reference sequence). The CDR3 nucleotides read TGTGCCACCAGCAGAGATCAGGCAGGCAGCTATGGCTACACCTTC. As protein: CATSRDQAGSYGYTF.

As for this clone: Germline is not matched at one junction end, which may reflect a read error. The chain has TRBV7-6 and TRBJ2-1; 11 bases line up with TRBD1. This CDR3 spans 14 amino acids. Per germline, CDR1 SGHVS and CDR2 FNYEAQ. CDR3 DNA: TGTGCCAGCAGCTCCGGGACAGGGGGGAATGGGCAGTTCTTC. This codes for CASSSGTGGNGQFF.

The V call is TRBV6-6, the J call TRBJ1-6; tentatively, D is TRBD1 (6 bases). The V end was cut by 6 bases, the J end by 0 bases, with 12 bases between. In germline, CDR1 is MNHNY, CDR2 SVGAGI (reference sequence). This CDR3 has 16 residues. The chain's CDR3 is CASSWGPSSYNSPLHF. CDR3 in DNA: TGTGCCAGCAGCTGGGGGCCCAGCTCCTATAATTCACCCCTCCACTTT.

This clone was observed a single time. This rearrangement joins TRBV14 to TRBJ2-7, with unresolved D. The CDR3 is made up of 13 amino acids. The V end was cut by 0 bases, the J end by 4 bases, with 7 bases between. The germline V gene has CDR1 SGHDN and CDR2 FVKESK. DNA for the CDR3: TGTGCCAGCAGCCAAGATACGGAGTACGAGCAGTACTTC. Residues: CASSQDTEYEQYF.

This clone was recorded a few times. The chain combines TRBV13 with TRBJ1-2; 9 nucleotides agree with TRBD1. V shed 5 bases, J shed 6 bases, and the junction held 7 bases outside the gene matches. This CDR3 has 14 amino acids. In germline, CDR1 is PRHDT, CDR2 FYEKMQ (reference sequence). CDR3 amino acids: CASSPRDRAHGYTF. CDR3 DNA sequence: TGTGCCAGCAGCCCCCGGGACAGGGCCCATGGCTACACCTTC.